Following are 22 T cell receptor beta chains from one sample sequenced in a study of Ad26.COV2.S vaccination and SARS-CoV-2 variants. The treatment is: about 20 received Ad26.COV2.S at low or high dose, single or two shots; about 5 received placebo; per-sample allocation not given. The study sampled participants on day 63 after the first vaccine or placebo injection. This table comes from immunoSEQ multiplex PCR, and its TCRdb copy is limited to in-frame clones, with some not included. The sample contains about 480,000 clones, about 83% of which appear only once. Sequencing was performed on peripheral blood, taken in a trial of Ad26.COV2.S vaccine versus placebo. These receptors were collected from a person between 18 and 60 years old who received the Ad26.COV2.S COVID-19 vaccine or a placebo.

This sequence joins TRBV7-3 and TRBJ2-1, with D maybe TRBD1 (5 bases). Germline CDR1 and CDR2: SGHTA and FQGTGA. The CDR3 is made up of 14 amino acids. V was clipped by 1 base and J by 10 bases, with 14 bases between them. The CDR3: CASSLKGLFREQFF. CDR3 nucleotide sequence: TGTGCCAGCAGCTTAAAGGGGTTATTCAGGGAGCAGTTCTTC.

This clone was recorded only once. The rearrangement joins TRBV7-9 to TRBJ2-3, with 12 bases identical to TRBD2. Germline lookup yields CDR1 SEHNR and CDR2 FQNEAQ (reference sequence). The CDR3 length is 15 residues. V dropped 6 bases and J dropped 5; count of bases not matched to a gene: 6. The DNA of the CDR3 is TGTGCCAGCAGATGGACTAGCGGGACCAGAGATACGCAGTATTTT. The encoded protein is CASRWTSGTRDTQYF.

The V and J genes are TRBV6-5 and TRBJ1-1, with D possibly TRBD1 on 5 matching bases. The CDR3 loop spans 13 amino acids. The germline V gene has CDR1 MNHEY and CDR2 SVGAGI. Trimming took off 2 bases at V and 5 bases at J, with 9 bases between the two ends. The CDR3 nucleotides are TGTGCCAGCAGTTACGGGGGGAGGACTGAAGCTTTCTTT. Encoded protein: CASSYGGRTEAFF.

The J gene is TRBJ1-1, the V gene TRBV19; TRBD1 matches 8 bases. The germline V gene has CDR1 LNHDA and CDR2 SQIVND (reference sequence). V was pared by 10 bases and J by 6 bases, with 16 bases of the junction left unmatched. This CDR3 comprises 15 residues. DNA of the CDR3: TGTGCCACCCCAAATCCCCAGGGGGCCGGACCTGAAGCTTTCTTT. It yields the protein CATPNPQGAGPEAFF.

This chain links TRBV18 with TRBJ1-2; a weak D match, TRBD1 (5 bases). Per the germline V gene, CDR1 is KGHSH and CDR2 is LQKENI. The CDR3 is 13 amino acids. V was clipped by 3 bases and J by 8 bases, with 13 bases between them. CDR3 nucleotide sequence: TGTGCCAGCTCACCGGACATACGGAAAGGCTACACCTTC. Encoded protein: CASSPDIRKGYTF.

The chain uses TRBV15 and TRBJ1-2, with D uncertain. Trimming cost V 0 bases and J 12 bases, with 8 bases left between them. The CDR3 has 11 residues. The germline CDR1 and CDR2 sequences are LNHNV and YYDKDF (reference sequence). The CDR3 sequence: CATSRDGPHTF. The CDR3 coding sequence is TGTGCCACCAGCAGAGATGGGCCACACACCTTC.

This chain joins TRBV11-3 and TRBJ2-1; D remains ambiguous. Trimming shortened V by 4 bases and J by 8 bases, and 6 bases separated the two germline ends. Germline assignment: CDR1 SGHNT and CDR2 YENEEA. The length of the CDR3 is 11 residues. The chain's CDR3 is CASSYRDEQFF. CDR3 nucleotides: TGTGCCAGCAGCTACCGGGATGAGCAGTTCTTC.

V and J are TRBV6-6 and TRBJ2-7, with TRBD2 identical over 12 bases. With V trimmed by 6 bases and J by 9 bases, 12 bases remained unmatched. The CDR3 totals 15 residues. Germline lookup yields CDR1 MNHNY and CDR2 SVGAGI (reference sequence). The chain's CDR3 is CASRILAGGPGTQYF. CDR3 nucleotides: TGTGCCAGCAGGATACTAGCGGGAGGCCCCGGCACGCAGTACTTC.

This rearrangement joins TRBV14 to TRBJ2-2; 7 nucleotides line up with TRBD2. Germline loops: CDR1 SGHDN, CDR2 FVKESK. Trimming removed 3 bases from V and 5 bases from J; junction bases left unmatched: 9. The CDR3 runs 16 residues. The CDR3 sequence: CASSQGLAVRTGELFF. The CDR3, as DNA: TGTGCCAGCAGCCAGGGGCTAGCGGTACGAACCGGGGAGCTGTTTTTT. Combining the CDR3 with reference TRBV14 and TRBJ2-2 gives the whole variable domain EAGVTQFPSHSVIEKGQTVTLRCDPISGHDNLYWYRRVMGKEIKFLLHFVKESKQDESGMPNNRFLAERTGGTYSTLKVQPAELEDSGVYFCASSQGLAVRTGELFFGEGSRLTVL.

The CDR3 protein is CASSLGLGGRANEKLFF. CDR3 in DNA: TGTGCCAGCAGCCTCGGCCTTGGGGGCAGAGCTAATGAAAAACTGTTTTTT. V is TRBV11-2 and J is TRBJ1-4; D perhaps matches TRBD1 (6 bases). This CDR3 contains 17 residues. V was pared by 5 bases and J by 3 bases, with 19 bases between. Germline V gene lookup returns CDR1 SGHAT and CDR2 FQNNGV.

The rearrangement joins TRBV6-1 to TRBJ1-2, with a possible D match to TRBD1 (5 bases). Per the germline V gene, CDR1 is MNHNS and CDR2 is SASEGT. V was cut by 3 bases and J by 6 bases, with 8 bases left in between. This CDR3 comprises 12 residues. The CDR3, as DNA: TGTGCCAGCAGTGACAGGGTCCATGGCTACACCTTC. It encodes CASSDRVHGYTF.

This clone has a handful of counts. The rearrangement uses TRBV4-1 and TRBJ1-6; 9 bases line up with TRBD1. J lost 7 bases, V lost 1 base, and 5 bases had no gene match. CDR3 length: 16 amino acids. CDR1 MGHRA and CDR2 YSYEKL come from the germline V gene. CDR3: CASSQVTGGANSPLHF. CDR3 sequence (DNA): TGCGCCAGCAGCCAAGTCACAGGGGGCGCGAATTCACCCCTCCACTTT.

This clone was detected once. The CDR3 DNA sequence: TGTGCCAGCAGTTTAGGGGAGTATCCCTACGAGCAGTACTTC. Translation gives CASSLGEYPYEQYF. The gene calls are TRBV27 and TRBJ2-7; D possibly corresponds to TRBD2 (5 bases). V was trimmed by 2 bases and J by 2 bases, leaving 10 bases between them. The CDR3 is 14 amino acids. The germline gives CDR1 MNHEY, CDR2 SMNVEV (reference sequence).

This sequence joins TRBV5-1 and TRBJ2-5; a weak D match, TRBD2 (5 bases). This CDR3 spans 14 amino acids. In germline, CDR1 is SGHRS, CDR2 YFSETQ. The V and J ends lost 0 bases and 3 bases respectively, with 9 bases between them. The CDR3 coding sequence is TGCGCCAGCAGCTTGGCGCCAGCGGAAGAGACCCAGTACTTC. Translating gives CASSLAPAEETQYF.

This CDR3 reads CASSPGQPNTEAFF. CDR3 coding DNA: TGTGCCAGCAGTCCGGGACAGCCCAACACTGAAGCTTTCTTT. The chain employs TRBV28 and TRBJ1-1; 7 bases match TRBD1. The ends lost 5 bases at V and 2 bases at J; junction bases unmatched: 5. CDR1 is MDHEN, CDR2 SYDVKM, per germline. There are 14 residues in the CDR3.

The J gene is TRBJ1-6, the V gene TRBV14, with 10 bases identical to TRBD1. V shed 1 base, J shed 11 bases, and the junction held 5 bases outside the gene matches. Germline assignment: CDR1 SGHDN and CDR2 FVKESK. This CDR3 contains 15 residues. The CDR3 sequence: CASSQATGGRTPLHF. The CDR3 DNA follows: TGTGCCAGCAGCCAAGCGACAGGGGGCAGGACACCCCTCCACTTT.

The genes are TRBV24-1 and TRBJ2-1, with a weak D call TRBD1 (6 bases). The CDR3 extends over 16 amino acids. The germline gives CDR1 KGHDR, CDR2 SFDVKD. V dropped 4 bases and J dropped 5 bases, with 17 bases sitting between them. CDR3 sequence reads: CATSDLGLTGDNEQFF. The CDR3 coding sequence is TGTGCCACCAGTGACTTAGGCCTGACAGGAGACAATGAGCAGTTCTTC.

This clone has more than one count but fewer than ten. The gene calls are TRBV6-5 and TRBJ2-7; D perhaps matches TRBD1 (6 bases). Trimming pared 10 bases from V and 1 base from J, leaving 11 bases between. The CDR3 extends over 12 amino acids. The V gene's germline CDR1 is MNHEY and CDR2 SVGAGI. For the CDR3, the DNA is TGTGCCACCAGCAGGGGATCCTACGAGCAGTACTTC. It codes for CATSRGSYEQYF.

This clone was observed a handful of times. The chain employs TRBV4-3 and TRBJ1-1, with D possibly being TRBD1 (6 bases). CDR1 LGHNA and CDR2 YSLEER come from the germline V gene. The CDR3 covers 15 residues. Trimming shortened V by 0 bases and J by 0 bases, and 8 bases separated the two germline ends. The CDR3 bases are TGCGCCAGCAGCCAAGACGCAGGGGTGAACACTGAAGCTTTCTTT. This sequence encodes CASSQDAGVNTEAFF.

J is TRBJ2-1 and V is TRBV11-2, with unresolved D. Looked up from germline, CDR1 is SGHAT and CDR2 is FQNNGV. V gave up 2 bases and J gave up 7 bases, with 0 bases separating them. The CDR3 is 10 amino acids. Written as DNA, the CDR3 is TGTGCCAGCAGCTTAAATGAGCAGTTCTTC. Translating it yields CASSLNEQFF.

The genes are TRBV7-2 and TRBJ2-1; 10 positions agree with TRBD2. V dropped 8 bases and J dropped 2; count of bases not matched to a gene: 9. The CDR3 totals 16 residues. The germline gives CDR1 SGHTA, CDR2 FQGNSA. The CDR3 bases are TGTGCCAGCTCCCCCTGGGGACTAGCGACCTACAATGAGCAGTTCTTC. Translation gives CASSPWGLATYNEQFF.

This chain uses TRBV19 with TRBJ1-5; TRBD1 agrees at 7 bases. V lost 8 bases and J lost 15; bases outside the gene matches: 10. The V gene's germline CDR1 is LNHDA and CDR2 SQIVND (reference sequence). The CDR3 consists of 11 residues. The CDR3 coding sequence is TGTGCCAGTTTCTCCCCGGGACAGTGGCATTTT. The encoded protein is CASFSPGQWHF.